This TCR beta chain was retrieved from a study of cytomegalovirus exposure and HLA in healthy donors. CDR3 length: 15 amino acids. CDR1 MNHEY and CDR2 SMNVEV come from the germline V gene (reference sequence). The V and J ends lost 6 bases and 0 bases respectively, with 15 bases between them. The PCR used 60 Vbeta and 13 Jbeta primers. Method: immunoSEQ multiplex PCR; TCRdb's copy keeps in-frame clones and lacks some. The table lists over 100,000 clones, approximately 80% of them singletons. Sample: PBMCs. The chain uses TRBV27 and TRBJ2-7, with D perhaps TRBD1 (6 bases). The clonotype originates from a woman aged 18-29 years in good health and CMV-seropositive. CDR3 bases: TGTGCCAGCAGACTATACAGGGCATCCTCCTACGAGCAGTACTTC. As protein: CASRLYRASSYEQYF.